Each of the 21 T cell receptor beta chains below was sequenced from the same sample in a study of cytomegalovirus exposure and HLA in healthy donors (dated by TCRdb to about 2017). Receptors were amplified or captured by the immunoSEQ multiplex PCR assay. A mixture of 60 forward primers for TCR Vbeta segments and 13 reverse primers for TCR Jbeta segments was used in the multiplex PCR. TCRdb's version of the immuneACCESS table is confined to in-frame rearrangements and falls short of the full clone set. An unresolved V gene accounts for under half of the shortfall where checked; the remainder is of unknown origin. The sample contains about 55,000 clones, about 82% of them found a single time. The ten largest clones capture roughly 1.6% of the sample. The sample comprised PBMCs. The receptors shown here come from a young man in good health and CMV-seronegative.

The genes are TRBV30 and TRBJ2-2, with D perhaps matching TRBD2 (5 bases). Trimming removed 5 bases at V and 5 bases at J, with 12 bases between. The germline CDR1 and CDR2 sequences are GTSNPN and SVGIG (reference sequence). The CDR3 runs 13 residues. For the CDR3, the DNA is TGTGCCTGGGATCTGGCGGGTACCGGGGAGCTGTTTTTT. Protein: CAWDLAGTGELFF.

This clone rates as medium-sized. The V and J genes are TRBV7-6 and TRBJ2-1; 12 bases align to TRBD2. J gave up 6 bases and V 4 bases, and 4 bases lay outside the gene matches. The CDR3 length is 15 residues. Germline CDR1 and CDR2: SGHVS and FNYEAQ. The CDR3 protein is CASSSRLAGVNEQFF. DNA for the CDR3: TGTGCCAGCAGCTCTAGACTAGCGGGAGTCAATGAGCAGTTCTTC.

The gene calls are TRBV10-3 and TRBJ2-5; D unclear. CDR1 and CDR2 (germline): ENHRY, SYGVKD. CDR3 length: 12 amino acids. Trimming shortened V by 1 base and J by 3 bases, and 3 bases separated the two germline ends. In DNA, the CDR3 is TGTGCCATCAGTGAGTTTAAAGAGACCCAGTACTTC. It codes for CAISEFKETQYF.

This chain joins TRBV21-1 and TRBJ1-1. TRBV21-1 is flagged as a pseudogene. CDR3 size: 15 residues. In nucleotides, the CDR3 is TGTGCCAGCAGCGACCATCGGACCGGAGGGACTGAAGCTTTCTTT. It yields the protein CASSDHRTGGTEAFF.

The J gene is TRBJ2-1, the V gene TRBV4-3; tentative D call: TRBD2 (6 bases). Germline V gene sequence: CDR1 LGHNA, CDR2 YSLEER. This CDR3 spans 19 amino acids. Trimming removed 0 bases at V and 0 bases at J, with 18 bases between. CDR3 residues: CASSQDTAGRLSSYNEQFF. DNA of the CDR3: TGCGCCAGCAGCCAAGATACGGCGGGGCGGTTGAGCTCCTACAATGAGCAGTTCTTC.

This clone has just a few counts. DNA for the CDR3: TGTGCCAGCAGTCGACCGGGACAGCCTTATGGCTACACCTTC. Translating gives CASSRPGQPYGYTF. V usage is TRBV28 and J usage is TRBJ1-2; 7 positions agree with TRBD1. The CDR3 is 14 residues long. Per the germline V gene, CDR1 is MDHEN and CDR2 is SYDVKM. Germline trimming cut 5 bases from V and 5 bases from J; bases unmatched to any gene: 8.

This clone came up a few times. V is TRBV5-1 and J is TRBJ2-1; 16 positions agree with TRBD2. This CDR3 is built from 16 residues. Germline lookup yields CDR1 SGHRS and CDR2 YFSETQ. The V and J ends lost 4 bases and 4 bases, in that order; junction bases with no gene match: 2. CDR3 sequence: CASSPGLAGGYNEQFF. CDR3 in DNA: TGCGCCAGCAGCCCGGGACTAGCGGGAGGGTACAATGAGCAGTTCTTC. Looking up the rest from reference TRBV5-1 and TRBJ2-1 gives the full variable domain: KAGVTQTPRYLIKTRGQQVTLSCSPISGHRSVSWYQQTPGQGLQFLFEYFSETQRNKGNFPGRFSGRQFSNSRSEMNVSTLELGDSALYLCASSPGLAGGYNEQFFGPGTRLTVL.

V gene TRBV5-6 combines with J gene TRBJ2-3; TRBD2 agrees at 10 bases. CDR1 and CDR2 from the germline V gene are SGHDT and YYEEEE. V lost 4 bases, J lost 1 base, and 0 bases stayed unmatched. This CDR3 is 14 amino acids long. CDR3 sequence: CASSGLAGTDTQYF. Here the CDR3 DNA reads TGTGCCAGCAGCGGACTAGCGGGCACAGATACGCAGTATTTT.

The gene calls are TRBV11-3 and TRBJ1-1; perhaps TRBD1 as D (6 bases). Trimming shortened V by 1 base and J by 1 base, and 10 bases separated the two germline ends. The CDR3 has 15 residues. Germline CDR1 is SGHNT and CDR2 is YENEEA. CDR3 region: CASSLVTQGNTEAFF. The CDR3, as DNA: TGTGCCAGCAGCTTAGTTACACAGGGGAACACTGAAGCTTTCTTT.

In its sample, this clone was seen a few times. CDR3 coding DNA: TGTGCCAGCAGCTTAGACGGGGGCACTGAAGCTTTCTTT. As protein: CASSLDGGTEAFF. The rearrangement uses TRBV7-6 and TRBJ1-1; a weak D match, TRBD1 (5 bases). The V gene's germline CDR1 is SGHVS and CDR2 FNYEAQ. V lost 1 base and J 4 bases, leaving 7 bases between the germline ends. The CDR3 spans 13 residues.

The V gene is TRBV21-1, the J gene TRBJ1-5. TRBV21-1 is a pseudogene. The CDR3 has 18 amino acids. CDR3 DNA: TGTGCCAGCAGCGGTTCAGAGGGTCCTACTAATAGCAATCAGCCCCAGCATTTT. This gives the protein CASSGSEGPTNSNQPQHF.

The CDR3 sequence: CASSPQGWGANVLTF. CDR3 sequence (DNA): TGCGCCAGCAGCCCCCAGGGGTGGGGGGCCAACGTCCTGACTTTC. The chain carries TRBV5-1 and TRBJ2-6; perhaps TRBD1 as D (6 bases). CDR1 SGHRS and CDR2 YFSETQ come from the germline V gene. V was shortened by 4 bases and J by 4 bases, with 12 bases between the two germline ends. This CDR3 contains 15 residues. The variable domain in full, with the rest retrieved from reference TRBV5-1 and TRBJ2-6, is KAGVTQTPRYLIKTRGQQVTLSCSPISGHRSVSWYQQTPGQGLQFLFEYFSETQRNKGNFPGRFSGRQFSNSRSEMNVSTLELGDSALYLCASSPQGWGANVLTFGAGSRLTVL.

CDR3 DNA sequence: TGTGCCAGCAGCTTGGAGTCAAGCGTTGACTTCACAGATACGCAGTATTTT. Protein: CASSLESSVDFTDTQYF. The V and J genes are TRBV5-8 and TRBJ2-3; the D is unclear. Trimming removed 0 bases at V and 2 bases at J, with 16 bases between. Germline CDR1 and CDR2: SGHTS and YDEGEE. The CDR3 spans 17 residues.

Written as DNA, the CDR3 is TGCAGCGTTGAGACCCTACTAGCGGGGGGGACAGATACGCAGTATTTT. It codes for CSVETLLAGGTDTQYF. J is TRBJ2-3 and V is TRBV29-1; TRBD2 aligns across 13 bases. V lost 3 bases, J lost 3 bases, and 6 bases stayed unmatched. In germline, CDR1 is SQVTM, CDR2 ANQGSEA. The CDR3 covers 16 residues.

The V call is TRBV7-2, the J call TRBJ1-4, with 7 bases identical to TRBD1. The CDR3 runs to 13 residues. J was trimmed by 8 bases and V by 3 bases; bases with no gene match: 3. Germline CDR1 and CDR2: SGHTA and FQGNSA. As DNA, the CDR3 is TGTGCCAGCAGCTTCGGACAGGAAGAAAAACTGTTTTTT. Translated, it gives CASSFGQEEKLFF. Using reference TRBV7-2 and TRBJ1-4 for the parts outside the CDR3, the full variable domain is GAGVSQSPSNKVTEKGKDVELRCDPISGHTALYWYRQSLGQGLEFLIYFQGNSAPDKSGLPSDRFSAERTGGSVSTLTIQRTQQEDSAVYLCASSFGQEEKLFFGSGTQLSVL.

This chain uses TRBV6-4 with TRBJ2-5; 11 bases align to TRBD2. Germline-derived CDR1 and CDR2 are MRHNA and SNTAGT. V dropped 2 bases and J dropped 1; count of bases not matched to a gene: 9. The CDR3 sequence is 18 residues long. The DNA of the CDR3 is TGTGCCAGCAGTGACCAAATCGATACTAGCGGGAGCCAAGAGACCCAGTACTTC. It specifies CASSDQIDTSGSQETQYF.

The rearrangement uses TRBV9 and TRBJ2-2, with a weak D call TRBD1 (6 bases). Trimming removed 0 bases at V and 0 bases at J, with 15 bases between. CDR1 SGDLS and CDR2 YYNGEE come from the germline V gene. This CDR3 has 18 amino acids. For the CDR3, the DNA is TGTGCCAGCAGCGTAGTTGGGAAAGGACAGTCGAACACCGGGGAGCTGTTTTTT. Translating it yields CASSVVGKGQSNTGELFF.

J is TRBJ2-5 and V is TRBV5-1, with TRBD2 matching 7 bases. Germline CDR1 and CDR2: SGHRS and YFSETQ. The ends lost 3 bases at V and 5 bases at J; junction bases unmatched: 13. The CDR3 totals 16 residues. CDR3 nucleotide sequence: TGCGCCAGCAGCTGGGGAGGGGCAGGACGCGGGGAGACCCAGTACTTC. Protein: CASSWGGAGRGETQYF.

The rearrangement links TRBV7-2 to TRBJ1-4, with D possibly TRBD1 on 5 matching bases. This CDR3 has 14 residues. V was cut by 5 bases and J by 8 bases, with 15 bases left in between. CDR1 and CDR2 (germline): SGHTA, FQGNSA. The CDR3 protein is CASSRGGRQEKLFF. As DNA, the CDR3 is TGTGCCAGCAGCCGGGGGGGTAGACAAGAAAAACTGTTTTTT.

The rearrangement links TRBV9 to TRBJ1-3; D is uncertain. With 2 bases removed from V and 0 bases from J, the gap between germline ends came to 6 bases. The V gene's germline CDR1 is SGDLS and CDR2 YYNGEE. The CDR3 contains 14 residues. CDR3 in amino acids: CASSVLSSGNTIYF. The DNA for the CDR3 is TGTGCCAGCAGCGTGCTAAGCTCTGGAAACACCATATATTTT.

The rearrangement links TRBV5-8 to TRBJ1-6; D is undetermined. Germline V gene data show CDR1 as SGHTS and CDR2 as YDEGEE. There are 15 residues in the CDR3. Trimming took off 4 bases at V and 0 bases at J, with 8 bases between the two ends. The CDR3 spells CASSRGSSYNSPLHF. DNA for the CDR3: TGTGCCAGCAGCCGAGGGAGCTCCTATAATTCACCCCTCCACTTT.